A selection of T cell receptor beta chains follows, all from one sample in a study of T cell repertoires in cytomegalovirus infection. TCRdb re-called the reads through MiXCR, storing one row per CDR3 protein. This table holds fewer than 300,000 distinct CDR3 sequences, around 25% found once. The sample comprised PBMCs. The receptor source for this set is a human donor in good health (CMV status not recorded). Some clones in this sample may be carry-over from other donors' samples. Both conserved end residues are part of each CDR3. The order of the fields is CDR3 DNA, CDR3 protein, D gene, CDR3 length, clone size, J gene, V gene. A D gene is named only where the DNA matches it firmly. Expanded clones are given a class, and other clones once, few, many or no size at all.

cdr3_nt: TGTGCCACGGGACTAGCGGTAGAAAATGAGCAGTTCTTC
cdr3_aa: CATGLAVENEQFF
d_call: TRBD2
cdr3_length: 13
clone_size: NA
j_call: TRBJ2-1
v_call: TRBV28

cdr3_nt: TGTGCCTGGAGTACAGGGGGCACTGAAGCTTTCTTT
cdr3_aa: CAWSTGGTEAFF
d_call: TRBD1
cdr3_length: 12
clone_size: NA
j_call: TRBJ1-1
v_call: TRBV30

cdr3_nt: TGTGCCAGCAGCGCCTTGACAGGGGACACCGGGGAGCTGTTTTTT
cdr3_aa: CASSALTGDTGELFF
d_call: TRBD1
cdr3_length: 15
clone_size: many
j_call: TRBJ2-2
v_call: TRBV7-2

cdr3_nt: TGTGCCAGTTCTAACTCACCGGGCCCTGGGGCCAACGTCCTGACTTTC
cdr3_aa: CASSNSPGPGANVLTF
d_call: NA
cdr3_length: 16
clone_size: few
j_call: TRBJ2-6
v_call: TRBV19

cdr3_nt: TGTGCCAGCAGAACCCCGGGACAGGGGTATGGCTACACCTTC
cdr3_aa: CASRTPGQGYGYTF
d_call: TRBD1
cdr3_length: 14
clone_size: NA
j_call: TRBJ1-2
v_call: TRBV28

cdr3_nt: TGCAGTGCTCTAGCAGGGGGAACTAGCACAGATACGCAGTATTTT
cdr3_aa: CSALAGGTSTDTQYF
d_call: TRBD1
cdr3_length: 15
clone_size: NA
j_call: TRBJ2-3
v_call: TRBV20-1

cdr3_nt: TGTGCCACCAGTGATCCCGGGAGGGGGCAGGACAATGAGCAGTTCTTC
cdr3_aa: CATSDPGRGQDNEQFF
d_call: NA
cdr3_length: 16
clone_size: NA
j_call: TRBJ2-1
v_call: TRBV24-1

cdr3_nt: TGCAGTGCCCGGACTAGCGGGAGTCTGGATACGCAGTATTTT
cdr3_aa: CSARTSGSLDTQYF
d_call: TRBD2
cdr3_length: 14
clone_size: NA
j_call: TRBJ2-3
v_call: TRBV20-1

cdr3_nt: TGTGCCACCAGTGGGTCCGGGACTAGCGGGAGGTCCGGCTACAATGAGCAGTTCTTC
cdr3_aa: CATSGSGTSGRSGYNEQFF
d_call: TRBD2
cdr3_length: 19
clone_size: NA
j_call: TRBJ2-1
v_call: TRBV24-1

cdr3_nt: TGTGCCAGCAGTTTACGCCTCGAGATCGGTGAAGCTTTCTTT
cdr3_aa: CASSLRLEIGEAFF
d_call: NA
cdr3_length: 14
clone_size: few
j_call: TRBJ1-1
v_call: TRBV2

cdr3_nt: TGCGCCAGCAGCCTGTCCCTTGACCTCACAGATACGCAGTATTTT
cdr3_aa: CASSLSLDLTDTQYF
d_call: NA
cdr3_length: 15
clone_size: NA
j_call: TRBJ2-3
v_call: TRBV5-1

cdr3_nt: TGCGCCAGCAGCTCAACTCCAGGGGGCTTAGAAAACACCATATATTTT
cdr3_aa: CASSSTPGGLENTIYF
d_call: TRBD1
cdr3_length: 16
clone_size: NA
j_call: TRBJ1-3
v_call: TRBV4-1

cdr3_nt: TGCAGCGTGGAAGGAGGACCGGCAGGCGGTTCTTGGATAGCCAAAAACATTCAGTACTTC
cdr3_aa: CSVEGGPAGGSWIAKNIQYF
d_call: NA
cdr3_length: 20
clone_size: NA
j_call: TRBJ2-4
v_call: TRBV29-1

cdr3_nt: TGTGCCACCAGTGATTCCGGGACAGCCGAAGAGACCCAGTACTTC
cdr3_aa: CATSDSGTAEETQYF
d_call: TRBD1
cdr3_length: 15
clone_size: NA
j_call: TRBJ2-5
v_call: TRBV24-1

cdr3_nt: TGTGCCAGCAGCCGTGAGGGACCCTACGAGCAGTACTTC
cdr3_aa: CASSREGPYEQYF
d_call: NA
cdr3_length: 13
clone_size: few
j_call: TRBJ2-7
v_call: TRBV7-2

cdr3_nt: TGCAGCGTTGAAGCTAGCGGGAGGGCCGGAGATACGCAGTATTTT
cdr3_aa: CSVEASGRAGDTQYF
d_call: TRBD2
cdr3_length: 15
clone_size: NA
j_call: TRBJ2-3
v_call: TRBV29-1

cdr3_nt: TGTGCCAGCAGTTGGGGGTGGGGCCAGGCAAACACTGAAGCTTTCTTT
cdr3_aa: CASSWGWGQANTEAFF
d_call: NA
cdr3_length: 16
clone_size: few
j_call: TRBJ1-1
v_call: TRBV28

cdr3_nt: TGTGCCAGCACCCGAGGGGGGACAGGGTTCTACGAGCAGTACTTC
cdr3_aa: CASTRGGTGFYEQYF
d_call: TRBD1
cdr3_length: 15
clone_size: many
j_call: TRBJ2-7
v_call: TRBV6-1

cdr3_nt: TGTGCCAGCAGCTTATGGCCTAGCGGGGAGTTCACCGGGGAGCTGTTTTTT
cdr3_aa: CASSLWPSGEFTGELFF
d_call: TRBD2
cdr3_length: 17
clone_size: NA
j_call: TRBJ2-2
v_call: TRBV7-3

cdr3_nt: TGTGCCAGCAGTTCCCCGACACTGGGCGGCTCTACCAGCTACGAGCAGTACTTC
cdr3_aa: CASSSPTLGGSTSYEQYF
d_call: NA
cdr3_length: 18
clone_size: NA
j_call: TRBJ2-7
v_call: TRBV28

cdr3_nt: TGTGCCAGCAGCTTAGCGGGGGGGGTTGAAAAACTGTTTTTT
cdr3_aa: CASSLAGGVEKLFF
d_call: NA
cdr3_length: 14
clone_size: many
j_call: TRBJ1-4
v_call: TRBV7-2

cdr3_nt: TGTGCCAGCAGCCGAGCGGGGGGGCTAGCGGGAGAGACCCAGTACTTC
cdr3_aa: CASSRAGGLAGETQYF
d_call: TRBD2
cdr3_length: 16
clone_size: many
j_call: TRBJ2-5
v_call: TRBV7-2

cdr3_nt: TGTGGTACCGGGAGGGCCTCCTACAATGAGCAGTTCTTC
cdr3_aa: CGTGRASYNEQFF
d_call: TRBD2
cdr3_length: 13
clone_size: once
j_call: TRBJ2-1
v_call: TRBV6-5

cdr3_nt: TGTGCCAGCACCGGCCGGCGGAATGAGCAGTTCTTC
cdr3_aa: CASTGRRNEQFF
d_call: NA
cdr3_length: 12
clone_size: many
j_call: TRBJ2-1
v_call: TRBV7-2

cdr3_nt: TGTGCCACCAGTGATCCAGTAGCGGGGGGCACAGATACGCAGTATTTT
cdr3_aa: CATSDPVAGGTDTQYF
d_call: TRBD2
cdr3_length: 16
clone_size: NA
j_call: TRBJ2-3
v_call: TRBV24-1

cdr3_nt: TGTGCCAGCAGTTACCGTCGGCAGGGGAATCAGCCCCAGCATTTT
cdr3_aa: CASSYRRQGNQPQHF
d_call: NA
cdr3_length: 15
clone_size: NA
j_call: TRBJ1-5
v_call: TRBV6-5

cdr3_nt: TGTGCCAGCAGTGGCGCCGGGACAGCTGTTTCACCCCTCCACTTT
cdr3_aa: CASSGAGTAVSPLHF
d_call: TRBD1
cdr3_length: 15
clone_size: many
j_call: TRBJ1-6
v_call: TRBV7-3

cdr3_nt: TGTGCCAGCAGCAACAGGGCGGCAGATTCACCCCTCCACTTT
cdr3_aa: CASSNRAADSPLHF
d_call: NA
cdr3_length: 14
clone_size: NA
j_call: TRBJ1-6
v_call: TRBV2

cdr3_nt: TGTGCCAGCAGCCCCCGGGACAGGGTCAACACTGAAGCTTTCTTT
cdr3_aa: CASSPRDRVNTEAFF
d_call: TRBD1
cdr3_length: 15
clone_size: many
j_call: TRBJ1-1
v_call: TRBV7-9

cdr3_nt: TGTGCCAGCAGCTTATGGGTCAGGGCCGAGCAGTACTTC
cdr3_aa: CASSLWVRAEQYF
d_call: NA
cdr3_length: 13
clone_size: many
j_call: TRBJ2-7
v_call: TRBV7-2

cdr3_nt: TGTGCCACCAGTGATCCCTCCGGTGGCTCCTACAATGAGCAGTTCTTC
cdr3_aa: CATSDPSGGSYNEQFF
d_call: NA
cdr3_length: 16
clone_size: few
j_call: TRBJ2-1
v_call: TRBV24-1

cdr3_nt: TGTGCCAGCAGTAAATTCCCTGAAGCTTTCTTT
cdr3_aa: CASSKFPEAFF
d_call: NA
cdr3_length: 11
clone_size: NA
j_call: TRBJ1-1
v_call: TRBV28

cdr3_nt: TGTGCCATCAGAGCGGGACAGGGGATATACAATGAGCAGTTCTTC
cdr3_aa: CAIRAGQGIYNEQFF
d_call: TRBD1
cdr3_length: 15
clone_size: NA
j_call: TRBJ2-1
v_call: TRBV10-3

cdr3_nt: TGTGCCAGCAGTTTATACACGGAGACCCAGTACTTC
cdr3_aa: CASSLYTETQYF
d_call: NA
cdr3_length: 12
clone_size: NA
j_call: TRBJ2-5
v_call: TRBV28

cdr3_nt: TGTGCCAGCAGCGGACAGTGGGGGGTCAATTCACCCCTCCACTTT
cdr3_aa: CASSGQWGVNSPLHF
d_call: NA
cdr3_length: 15
clone_size: many
j_call: TRBJ1-6
v_call: TRBV7-2

cdr3_nt: TGTGCCAGTAGTTCCACCTCGAGGGGCTACTATGGCTACACCTTC
cdr3_aa: CASSSTSRGYYGYTF
d_call: NA
cdr3_length: 15
clone_size: NA
j_call: TRBJ1-2
v_call: TRBV19

cdr3_nt: TGTGCCACCAAAGCTTTGGGCAGTTACGTGGAGACCCAGTACTTC
cdr3_aa: CATKALGSYVETQYF
d_call: NA
cdr3_length: 15
clone_size: NA
j_call: TRBJ2-5
v_call: TRBV6-5

cdr3_nt: TGCAGCTTTAGGGGGGGCACAGATACGCAGTATTTT
cdr3_aa: CSFRGGTDTQYF
d_call: NA
cdr3_length: 12
clone_size: NA
j_call: TRBJ2-3
v_call: TRBV29-1

cdr3_nt: TGTGCCAGCAGCCCCTCGGTGGGACAGGGGAGCTACGAGCAGTACTTC
cdr3_aa: CASSPSVGQGSYEQYF
d_call: TRBD1
cdr3_length: 16
clone_size: many
j_call: TRBJ2-7
v_call: TRBV7-2

cdr3_nt: TGTGCCACCAGTGATTTCGGCCAGAACACAGATACGCAGTATTTT
cdr3_aa: CATSDFGQNTDTQYF
d_call: NA
cdr3_length: 15
clone_size: few
j_call: TRBJ2-3
v_call: TRBV24-1

cdr3_nt: TGTGCCATCAGTGAGTTCGGACAGGGGGATCAGCCCCAGCATTTT
cdr3_aa: CAISEFGQGDQPQHF
d_call: TRBD1
cdr3_length: 15
clone_size: NA
j_call: TRBJ1-5
v_call: TRBV10-3

cdr3_nt: TGTGCCAGCAGTTCTGGGACAGGATCTAGAGCTTTCTTT
cdr3_aa: CASSSGTGSRAFF
d_call: TRBD1
cdr3_length: 13
clone_size: few
j_call: TRBJ1-1
v_call: TRBV6-6

cdr3_nt: TGTGCCAGCAGTTACCATCATCGGGGAAGTCGGCACAATGAGCAGTTCTTC
cdr3_aa: CASSYHHRGSRHNEQFF
d_call: NA
cdr3_length: 17
clone_size: few
j_call: TRBJ2-1
v_call: TRBV6-2/TRBV6-3

cdr3_nt: TGTGCCAGCAGCTTACCGGGTCCCAATGAGCAGTTCTTC
cdr3_aa: CASSLPGPNEQFF
d_call: NA
cdr3_length: 13
clone_size: many
j_call: TRBJ2-1
v_call: TRBV7-2

cdr3_nt: TGTGCCAGCAGCGAGCAACAGGGCACTGAAGCTTTCTTT
cdr3_aa: CASSEQQGTEAFF
d_call: NA
cdr3_length: 13
clone_size: many
j_call: TRBJ1-1
v_call: TRBV6-1

cdr3_nt: TGTGCCAGCAGCGGGACCAGCGGGAGGGCTAACGAGCAGTACTTC
cdr3_aa: CASSGTSGRANEQYF
d_call: TRBD2
cdr3_length: 15
clone_size: many
j_call: TRBJ2-7
v_call: TRBV7-2

cdr3_nt: TGTGCCAGCAGCTTAGTCCTCAAGAGCTCCTACAATGAGCAGTTCTTC
cdr3_aa: CASSLVLKSSYNEQFF
d_call: NA
cdr3_length: 16
clone_size: few
j_call: TRBJ2-1
v_call: TRBV11-2

cdr3_nt: TGCAGTGCTAGAGGGTCGCCGGGGACAGGGGGCGCCGAGACCCAGTACTTC
cdr3_aa: CSARGSPGTGGAETQYF
d_call: TRBD1
cdr3_length: 17
clone_size: NA
j_call: TRBJ2-5
v_call: TRBV20-1

cdr3_nt: TGTGCCAGCAGCCTGGCAGCGGGTGAGCAGTTCTTC
cdr3_aa: CASSLAAGEQFF
d_call: NA
cdr3_length: 12
clone_size: many
j_call: TRBJ2-1
v_call: TRBV7-9

cdr3_nt: TGTGCCAGCAGCTTACAGACGGTGTCACCCCTCCACTTT
cdr3_aa: CASSLQTVSPLHF
d_call: NA
cdr3_length: 13
clone_size: many
j_call: TRBJ1-6
v_call: TRBV7-2

cdr3_nt: TGTGCCAGCCGGGACAGGCCAGGGCCCCAGCATTTT
cdr3_aa: CASRDRPGPQHF
d_call: TRBD1
cdr3_length: 12
clone_size: NA
j_call: TRBJ1-5
v_call: TRBV19

cdr3_nt: TGTGCCAGCGGACTTATTAGGGGAGACTACGAGCAGTACTTC
cdr3_aa: CASGLIRGDYEQYF
d_call: NA
cdr3_length: 14
clone_size: NA
j_call: TRBJ2-7
v_call: TRBV6-6

cdr3_nt: TGTGCCAGCAGTATAGCGGGGGTGGAGCAGTATTTT
cdr3_aa: CASSIAGVEQYF
d_call: TRBD2
cdr3_length: 12
clone_size: few
j_call: TRBJ2-3
v_call: TRBV6-5